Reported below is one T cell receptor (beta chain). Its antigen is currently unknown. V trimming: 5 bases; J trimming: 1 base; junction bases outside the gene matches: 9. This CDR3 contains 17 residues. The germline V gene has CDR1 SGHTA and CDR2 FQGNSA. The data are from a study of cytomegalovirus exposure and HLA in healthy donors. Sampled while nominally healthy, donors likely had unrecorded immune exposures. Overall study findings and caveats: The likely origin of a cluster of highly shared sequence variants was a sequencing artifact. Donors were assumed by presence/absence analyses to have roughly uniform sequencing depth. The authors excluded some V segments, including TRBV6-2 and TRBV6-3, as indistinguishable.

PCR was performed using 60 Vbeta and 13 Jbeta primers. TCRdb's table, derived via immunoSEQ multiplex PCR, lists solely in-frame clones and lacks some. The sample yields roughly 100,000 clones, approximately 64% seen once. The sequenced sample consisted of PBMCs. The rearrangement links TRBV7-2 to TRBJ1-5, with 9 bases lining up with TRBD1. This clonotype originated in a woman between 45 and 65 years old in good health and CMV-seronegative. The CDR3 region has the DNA TGTGCCAGCAGCCGAACCTTCGGACAGGGGAGCAATCAGCCCCAGCATTTT. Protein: CASSRTFGQGSNQPQHF. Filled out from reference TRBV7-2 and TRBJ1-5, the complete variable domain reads GAGVSQSPSNKVTEKGKDVELRCDPISGHTALYWYRQSLGQGLEFLIYFQGNSAPDKSGLPSDRFSAERTGGSVSTLTIQRTQQEDSAVYLCASSRTFGQGSNQPQHFGDGTRLSIL.